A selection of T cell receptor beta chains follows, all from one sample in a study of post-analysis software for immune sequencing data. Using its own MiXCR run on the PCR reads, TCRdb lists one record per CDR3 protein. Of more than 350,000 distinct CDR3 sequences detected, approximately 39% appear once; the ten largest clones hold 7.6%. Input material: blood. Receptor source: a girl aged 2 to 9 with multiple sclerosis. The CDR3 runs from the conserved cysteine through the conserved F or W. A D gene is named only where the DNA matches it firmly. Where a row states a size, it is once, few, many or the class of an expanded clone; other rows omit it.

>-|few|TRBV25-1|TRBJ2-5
TGTGCCAGCAGGGATAGCGGATCAGAGACCCAGTACTTC
CASRDSGSETQYF
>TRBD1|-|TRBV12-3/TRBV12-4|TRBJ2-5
TGTGCCAGCAGTTTATGGGACAGAGAGACCCAGTACTTC
CASSLWDRETQYF
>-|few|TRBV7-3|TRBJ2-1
TGTGCCAGCAGCTCGACTCCGATCGTGGAGAATGAGCAGTTCTTC
CASSSTPIVENEQFF
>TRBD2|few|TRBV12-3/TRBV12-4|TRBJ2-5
TGTGCCAGCAGTGAGACTAGCGGGCAAGAGACCCAGTACTTC
CASSETSGQETQYF
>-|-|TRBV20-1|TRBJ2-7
TGCAGTGCTAGGAGTACCGGGGCAGGGAGGATTGAGCAGTACTTC
CSARSTGAGRIEQYF
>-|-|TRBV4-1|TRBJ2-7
TGCGCCAGCAGCCAAGAACGGGCCTCCTCGAGAGAGCAGTACTTC
CASSQERASSREQYF
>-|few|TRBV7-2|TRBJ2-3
TGTGCCAGCAGCATGGGGCGGGCGAGCACAGATACGCAGTATTTT
CASSMGRASTDTQYF
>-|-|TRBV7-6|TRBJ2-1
TGTGCCAGCAGCCAGGACCACCCCTACAATGAGCAGTTCTTC
CASSQDHPYNEQFF
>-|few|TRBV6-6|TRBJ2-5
TGTGCCAGCAGTGGAGCACAGGGAACCTCTCAAGAGACCCAGTACTTC
CASSGAQGTSQETQYF
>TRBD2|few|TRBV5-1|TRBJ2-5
TGCGCCAGCAGCGGAGGCGGGGGGCTGCAAGAGACCCAGTACTTC
CASSGGGGLQETQYF
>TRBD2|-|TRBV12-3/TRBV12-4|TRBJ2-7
TGTGCCAGCAGTGGACTAGCGGGTAGGGGTGGTTTTACTTACGAGCAGTACTTC
CASSGLAGRGGFTYEQYF
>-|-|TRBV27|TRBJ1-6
TGTGCCAGCAGTTTAACAGGACGCTATAATTCACCCCTCCACTTT
CASSLTGRYNSPLHF
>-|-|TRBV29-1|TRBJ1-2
-
CSVAEGAYGHTF
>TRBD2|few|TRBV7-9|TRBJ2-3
TGTGCCAGCAGCAATATAGCGGGAGAGGCGGCAGATACGCAGTATTTT
CASSNIAGEAADTQYF
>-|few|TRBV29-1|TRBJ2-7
TGCAGCGTTGAAAAGGCAGGGAACCCCTACGAGCAGTACTTC
CSVEKAGNPYEQYF
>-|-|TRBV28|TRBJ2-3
TGTGCCAGCAGTTTATTTCATACGCAGTATTTT
CASSLFHTQYF
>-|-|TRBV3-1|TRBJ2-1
TGTGCCAGCAGCCAAGTAAGTCTGGCTTACAATGAGCAGTTCTTC
CASSQVSLAYNEQFF
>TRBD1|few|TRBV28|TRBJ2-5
TGTGCCAGCAGTTTGCCGGGACAGGAGGAAGAGACCCAGTACTTC
CASSLPGQEEETQYF
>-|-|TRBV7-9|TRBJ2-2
TGTGCCAGCAGCTTTGAGACAAACACCGGGGAGCTGTTTTTT
CASSFETNTGELFF
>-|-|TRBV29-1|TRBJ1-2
TGCAGCGTTCGGGGGGCGAACTATGGCTACACCTTC
CSVRGANYGYTF
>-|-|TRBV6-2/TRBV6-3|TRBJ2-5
TGTGCCAGCAGTTACTCGATGGATAGGGGGAACTACGGGCAGTACTTC
CASSYSMDRGNYGQYF
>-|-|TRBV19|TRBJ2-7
TGTGCCAGTAGTCCCAGACAGAACTACGAGCAGTACTTC
CASSPRQNYEQYF
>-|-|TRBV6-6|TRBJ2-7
TGTGCCAGCATCCCCGGGACCGGACCCTACGAGCAGTACTTC
CASIPGTGPYEQYF
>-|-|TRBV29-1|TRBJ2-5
TGCAGCGTTGAATTAGGGAGTGGACAGACCCAGTACTTC
CSVELGSGQTQYF
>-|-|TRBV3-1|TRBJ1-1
TGTGCCAGCAGCTTAGTTCACAGTGGAGGGACTGAAGCTTTCTTT
CASSLVHSGGTEAFF
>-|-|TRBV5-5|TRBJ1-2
TGTGCCAGCAGCTTGGCAGGGGAAACCTATGGCTACACCTTC
CASSLAGETYGYTF
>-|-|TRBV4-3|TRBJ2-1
TGCGCCAGCAGCCAAGTGGATTTGGGGATTGCCTACAATGAGCAGTTCTTC
CASSQVDLGIAYNEQFF
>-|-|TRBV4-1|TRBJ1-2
TGCGCCAGCAGCCAAGATGGGCGGGGGAGGGGACCCGATGGCTACACCTTC
CASSQDGRGRGPDGYTF
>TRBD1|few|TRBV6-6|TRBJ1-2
TGTGCCAGCAGTTCGGAGAGGGACAGGGGCGGCTACACCTTC
CASSSERDRGGYTF
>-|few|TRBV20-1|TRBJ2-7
TGCAGTGCTAGTTGGGGAAGGGCCGAGCAGTACTTC
CSASWGRAEQYF
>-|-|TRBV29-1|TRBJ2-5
TGCAGCGTTGGGGGGGGACAGGTAGAGACCCAGTACTTC
CSVGGGQVETQYF
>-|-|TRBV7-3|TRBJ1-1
TGTGCCAGCAGCTTCGGCCTAGAGACTGAAGCTTTCTTT
CASSFGLETEAFF
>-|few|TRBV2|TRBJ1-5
TGTGCCAGCAGGGGCAGGTTGGGTAAGCCCCAGCATTTT
CASRGRLGKPQHF
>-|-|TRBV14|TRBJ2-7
TGTGCCAGCAGCCAAGTAGGGATTTTCGGTGAGCAGTACTTC
CASSQVGIFGEQYF
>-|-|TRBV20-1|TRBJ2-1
TGCAGTGCTAGATCCTCCGGGATAGGGATACTAATTTCCTACAATGAGCAGTTCTTC
CSARSSGIGILISYNEQFF
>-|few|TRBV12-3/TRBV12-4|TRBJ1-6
TGTGCCAGCAGTTATTCCCCCACGGGGAATAATTCACCCCTCCACTTT
CASSYSPTGNNSPLHF
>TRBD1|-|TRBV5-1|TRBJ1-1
TGCGCCAGCAGCTTGGTAGGACAGGAGACTGAAGCTTTCTTT
CASSLVGQETEAFF
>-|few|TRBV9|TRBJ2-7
TGTGCCAGCAGCGTAGGCGGCGCTGGCTCCTACGAGCAGTACTTC
CASSVGGAGSYEQYF
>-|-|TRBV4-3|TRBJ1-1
TGCGCCAGCAGCCTCAGACAGGACGCTGAAGCTTTCTTT
CASSLRQDAEAFF
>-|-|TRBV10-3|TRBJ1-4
TGTGCCATCAGTGATTCGGGGGGAACTAATGAAAAACTGTTTTTT
CAISDSGGTNEKLFF
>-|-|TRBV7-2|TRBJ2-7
TGTGCCAGCAGCTACGGGACTCATCCATCCTACGAGCAGTACTTC
CASSYGTHPSYEQYF
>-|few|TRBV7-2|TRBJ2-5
TGTGCCAGCAGCTTAGGGCTAGCGCGCCCTCGGACCCAGTACTTC
CASSLGLARPRTQYF
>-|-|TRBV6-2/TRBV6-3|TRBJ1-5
TGTGCCAGCAGTTATGACCTGGCCCCACACGATCAGCCCCAGCATTTT
CASSYDLAPHDQPQHF
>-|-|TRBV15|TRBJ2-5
TGTGCCACCCTGGGCGTGGAGACCCAGTACTTC
CATLGVETQYF
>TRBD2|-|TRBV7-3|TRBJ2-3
TGTGCCAGCAGCTACACGGGGGGGAGCACAGATACGCAGTATTTT
CASSYTGGSTDTQYF
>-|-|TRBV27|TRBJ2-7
TGTGCCAGCAGTCTCACGGGGATTGGTTCCTACGAGCAGTACTTC
CASSLTGIGSYEQYF
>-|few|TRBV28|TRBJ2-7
TGTGCCAGCAGCGGGGGAAATCGCAAAGGCTCCTACGAGCAGTACTTC
CASSGGNRKGSYEQYF
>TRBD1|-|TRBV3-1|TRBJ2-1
TGTGCCAGCAGCCAAGATCCCTCCCGACAGGGCACGCAGTTCTTC
CASSQDPSRQGTQFF